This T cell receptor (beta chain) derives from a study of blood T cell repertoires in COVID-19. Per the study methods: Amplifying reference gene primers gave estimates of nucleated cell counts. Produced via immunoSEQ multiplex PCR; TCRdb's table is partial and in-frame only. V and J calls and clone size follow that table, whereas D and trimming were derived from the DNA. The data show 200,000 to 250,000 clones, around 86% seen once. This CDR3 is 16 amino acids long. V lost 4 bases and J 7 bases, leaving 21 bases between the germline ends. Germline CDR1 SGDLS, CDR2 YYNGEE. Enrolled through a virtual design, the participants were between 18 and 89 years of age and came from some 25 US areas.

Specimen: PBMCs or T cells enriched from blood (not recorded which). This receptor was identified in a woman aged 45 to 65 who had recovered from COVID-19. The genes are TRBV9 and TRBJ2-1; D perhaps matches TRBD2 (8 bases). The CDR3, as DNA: TGTGCCAGCAGCCCTCCGGGGGGGGGACAGAGGAATGAGCAGTTCTTC. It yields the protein CASSPPGGGQRNEQFF.